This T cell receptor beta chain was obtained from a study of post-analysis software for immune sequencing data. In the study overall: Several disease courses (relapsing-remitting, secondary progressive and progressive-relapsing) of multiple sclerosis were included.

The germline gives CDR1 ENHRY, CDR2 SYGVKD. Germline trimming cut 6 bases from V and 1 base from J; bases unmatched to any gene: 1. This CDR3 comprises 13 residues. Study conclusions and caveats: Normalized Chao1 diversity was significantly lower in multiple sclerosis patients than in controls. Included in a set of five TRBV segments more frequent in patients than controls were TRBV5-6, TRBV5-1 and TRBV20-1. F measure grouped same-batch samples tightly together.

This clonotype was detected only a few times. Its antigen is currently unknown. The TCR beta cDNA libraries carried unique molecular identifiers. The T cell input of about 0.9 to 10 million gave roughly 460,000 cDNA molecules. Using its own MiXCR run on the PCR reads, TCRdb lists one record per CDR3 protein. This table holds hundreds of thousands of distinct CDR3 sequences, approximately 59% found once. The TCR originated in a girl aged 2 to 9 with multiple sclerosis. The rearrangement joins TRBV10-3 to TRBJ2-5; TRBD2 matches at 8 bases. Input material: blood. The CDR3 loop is CAIRGLAQETQYF. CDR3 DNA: TGTGCCATCAGAGGACTAGCCCAAGAGACCCAGTACTTC.